These T cell receptor beta chains were read from a single sample in a study of blood T cell repertoires in COVID-19. Sequencing was performed with immunoSEQ multiplex PCR; in TCRdb, only in-frame clones are kept and a portion is missing. The table has some 200,000 clones, just over 85% seen once. Source material: peripheral blood. The receptors shown here come from an elderly man with acute or convalescent COVID-19. Each CDR3 is given with its conserved first and last residue. D genes are given only for firm matches. Some rows have no size entry. The others give once, few or many, or a class for an expanded clone.

CDR3 length: 15; V gene: TRBV27; D gene: TRBD2; J gene: TRBJ2-2; clone size: -; CDR3 DNA: TGTGCCAGCAGTTTTCGGACTAGTTTCGCCGGGGAGCTGTTTTTT; CDR3 protein: CASSFRTSFAGELFF
CDR3 length: 18; V gene: TRBV29-1; D gene: TRBD2; J gene: TRBJ2-4; clone size: -; CDR3 DNA: TGCAGCGCATCCACCCCATGGGGGGGTCTCTTAGCCAAAAACATTCAGTACTTC; CDR3 protein: CSASTPWGGLLAKNIQYF
CDR3 length: 17; V gene: TRBV3-1/TRBV3-2; D gene: TRBD2; J gene: TRBJ2-3; clone size: once; CDR3 DNA: TGTGCCAGCAGTTCCGAACCGGGACTAGCAGCCACAGATACGCAGTATTTT; CDR3 protein: CASSSEPGLAATDTQYF
CDR3 length: 14; V gene: TRBV7-2; D gene: TRBD2; J gene: TRBJ2-1; clone size: -; CDR3 DNA: TGTGCCAGCAGCTTAGGGACTAGTTTCGATGAGCAGTTCTTC; CDR3 protein: CASSLGTSFDEQFF
CDR3 length: 15; V gene: TRBV27; D gene: TRBD1; J gene: TRBJ2-5; clone size: -; CDR3 DNA: TGTGCCAGCAGCACCGGACAGGGGGTCTGGGAGACCCAGTACTTC; CDR3 protein: CASSTGQGVWETQYF
CDR3 length: 17; V gene: TRBV13; D gene: TRBD1; J gene: TRBJ2-1; clone size: -; CDR3 DNA: TGTGCCAGCAGCTTTCGTCCTATGCCCCAGGGGGCGCTTGAGCAGTTCTTC; CDR3 protein: CASSFRPMPQGALEQFF
CDR3 length: 16; V gene: TRBV24-1; D gene: TRBD2; J gene: TRBJ2-1; clone size: -; CDR3 DNA: TGTGCCACCAGTGATTTCGCGGGGGGCACCTACAATGAGCAGTTCTTC; CDR3 protein: CATSDFAGGTYNEQFF
CDR3 length: 13; V gene: TRBV24-1; D gene: -; J gene: TRBJ1-5; clone size: -; CDR3 DNA: TGTGCCACCTCAGACATCGGTAATCAGCCCCAGCATTTT; CDR3 protein: CATSDIGNQPQHF
CDR3 length: 14; V gene: TRBV3-1/TRBV3-2; D gene: -; J gene: TRBJ2-2; clone size: -; CDR3 DNA: TGTGCCAGCAGCCAAGGTCGGAACACCGGGGAGCTGTTTTTT; CDR3 protein: CASSQGRNTGELFF
CDR3 length: 16; V gene: TRBV19; D gene: TRBD2; J gene: TRBJ2-5; clone size: -; CDR3 DNA: TGTGCCAGTAGTCCCCAGGGTAGCGGGAGGCAAGAGACCCAGTACTTC; CDR3 protein: CASSPQGSGRQETQYF
CDR3 length: 16; V gene: TRBV5-4; D gene: -; J gene: TRBJ1-6; clone size: once; CDR3 DNA: TGTGCCAGCAGCTTGGGTGGGAGCTCCTATAATTCACCCCTCCACTTT; CDR3 protein: CASSLGGSSYNSPLHF
CDR3 length: 14; V gene: TRBV4-3; D gene: TRBD1; J gene: TRBJ2-5; clone size: -; CDR3 DNA: TGCGCCAGCAGCCAAGAGGGACAGCAAGAGACCCAGTACTTC; CDR3 protein: CASSQEGQQETQYF
CDR3 length: 14; V gene: TRBV28; D gene: -; J gene: TRBJ2-7; clone size: -; CDR3 DNA: TGTGCCAGCAGGGGTAGAGGCGAGTACTACGAGCAGTACTTC; CDR3 protein: CASRGRGEYYEQYF
CDR3 length: 17; V gene: TRBV11-3; D gene: TRBD2; J gene: TRBJ2-1; clone size: -; CDR3 DNA: TGTGCCAGCAGCCTTCGGCGGGGAGCGGGATACGACAATGAGCAGTTCTTC; CDR3 protein: CASSLRRGAGYDNEQFF
CDR3 length: 12; V gene: TRBV21-1; D gene: -; J gene: TRBJ2-7; clone size: -; CDR3 DNA: TGTGCCAGCAGGGGACAGACCCTGGAGCAGTACTTC; CDR3 protein: CASRGQTLEQYF
CDR3 length: 17; V gene: TRBV11-2; D gene: TRBD2; J gene: TRBJ2-1; clone size: -; CDR3 DNA: TGTGCCAGCAGCTTATATCGGGTCCCGGGAGGGTACAATGAGCAGTTCTTC; CDR3 protein: CASSLYRVPGGYNEQFF
CDR3 length: 14; V gene: TRBV4-1; D gene: TRBD1; J gene: TRBJ1-1; clone size: -; CDR3 DNA: TGCGCCAGCAGCCATAGGACAGGGAACACTGAAGCTTTCTTT; CDR3 protein: CASSHRTGNTEAFF
CDR3 length: 14; V gene: TRBV30; D gene: -; J gene: TRBJ1-2; clone size: -; CDR3 DNA: TGTGCCTGGAGTGTAGAGAACAGCCCCTATGGCTACACCTTC; CDR3 protein: CAWSVENSPYGYTF
CDR3 length: 13; V gene: TRBV19; D gene: TRBD1; J gene: TRBJ1-1; clone size: -; CDR3 DNA: TGTGCCACCAAACAGGGGACGGACACTGAAGCTTTCTTT; CDR3 protein: CATKQGTDTEAFF
CDR3 length: 13; V gene: TRBV29-1; D gene: -; J gene: TRBJ1-1; clone size: -; CDR3 DNA: TGCAGCGTCCAACAGCAGGTCGGAACTGAAGCTTTCTTT; CDR3 protein: CSVQQQVGTEAFF
CDR3 length: 15; V gene: TRBV7-9; D gene: -; J gene: TRBJ2-1; clone size: -; CDR3 DNA: TGTGCCAGCAGCTTAGGGTCGTCAGGTAACAATGAGCAGTTCTTC; CDR3 protein: CASSLGSSGNNEQFF
CDR3 length: 12; V gene: TRBV5-4; D gene: -; J gene: TRBJ1-2; clone size: once; CDR3 DNA: TGTGCCAGCAGCTTGGACACGGGAAAAGACACCTTC; CDR3 protein: CASSLDTGKDTF
CDR3 length: 15; V gene: TRBV30; D gene: -; J gene: TRBJ1-4; clone size: -; CDR3 DNA: TGTGCCTGCCGCCCCTCGGGGGCAACTAATGAAAAACTGTTTTTT; CDR3 protein: CACRPSGATNEKLFF
CDR3 length: 12; V gene: TRBV4-2; D gene: -; J gene: TRBJ2-7; clone size: once; CDR3 DNA: TGTGCCAGCAGCCAAGTCGGCTACGAGCAGTACTTC; CDR3 protein: CASSQVGYEQYF
CDR3 length: 14; V gene: TRBV6-5; D gene: -; J gene: TRBJ2-5; clone size: -; CDR3 DNA: TGTGCCAGCACCCCCCCAGGGGTTCTAAAGACCCAGTACTTC; CDR3 protein: CASTPPGVLKTQYF
CDR3 length: 17; V gene: TRBV5-1; D gene: -; J gene: TRBJ1-2; clone size: -; CDR3 DNA: TGCGCCAGCAGCTCCACGATTGCGGGGAGAGAAAACTATGGCTACACCTTC; CDR3 protein: CASSSTIAGRENYGYTF
CDR3 length: 13; V gene: TRBV11-3; D gene: -; J gene: TRBJ2-3; clone size: -; CDR3 DNA: TGTGCCAGCAGCTTAGATACAGGAGATACGCAGTATTTT; CDR3 protein: CASSLDTGDTQYF
CDR3 length: 13; V gene: TRBV28; D gene: -; J gene: TRBJ1-5; clone size: -; CDR3 DNA: TGTGCCAGCAGTCGGGGTGGCAATCAGCCCCAGCATTTT; CDR3 protein: CASSRGGNQPQHF
CDR3 length: 14; V gene: TRBV18; D gene: -; J gene: TRBJ2-7; clone size: -; CDR3 DNA: TGTGCCAGCTCACCACCGTTACTAAGTGAGGAGCAGTACTTC; CDR3 protein: CASSPPLLSEEQYF
CDR3 length: 15; V gene: TRBV7-9; D gene: -; J gene: TRBJ2-5; clone size: -; CDR3 DNA: TGTGCCAGCAGCACGCGGGACAGAATACAAGAGACCCAGTACTTC; CDR3 protein: CASSTRDRIQETQYF
CDR3 length: 14; V gene: TRBV9; D gene: -; J gene: TRBJ1-4; clone size: -; CDR3 DNA: TGTGCCAGCAGCGGCAGAACAACTAATGAAAAACTGTTTTTT; CDR3 protein: CASSGRTTNEKLFF
CDR3 length: 17; V gene: TRBV7-2; D gene: TRBD2; J gene: TRBJ2-1; clone size: -; CDR3 DNA: TGTGCCAGCAGCTTAGACTGGGTAGCGGGGTCATACAATGAGCAGTTCTTC; CDR3 protein: CASSLDWVAGSYNEQFF
CDR3 length: 15; V gene: TRBV2; D gene: TRBD1; J gene: TRBJ2-4; clone size: -; CDR3 DNA: TGTGCCAGCACTCTGACAGGGGGTCCCAAAAACATTCAGTACTTC; CDR3 protein: CASTLTGGPKNIQYF
CDR3 length: 18; V gene: TRBV6-2/TRBV6-3; D gene: -; J gene: TRBJ1-5; clone size: -; CDR3 DNA: TGTGCCAGCAGTTACTCGGGAGGGGGGCAAATTTTGCGTCAGCCCCAGCATTTT; CDR3 protein: CASSYSGGGQILRQPQHF
CDR3 length: 16; V gene: TRBV18; D gene: -; J gene: TRBJ1-6; clone size: -; CDR3 DNA: TGTGCCAGCTCATTCGCCCTCGTTGAGGGGGATTCACCCCTCCACTTT; CDR3 protein: CASSFALVEGDSPLHF
CDR3 length: 14; V gene: TRBV10-3; D gene: TRBD1; J gene: TRBJ1-5; clone size: -; CDR3 DNA: TGTGCCATCAGTGGACAGGGGGCCAACCAGCCCCAGCATTTT; CDR3 protein: CAISGQGANQPQHF